The text below deals with one T cell receptor beta chain. The data belong to a study of blood T cell repertoires in COVID-19. Under the authors' procedure: Counts of nucleated cells, estimated from reference gene primer amplification, were obtained. Clones were sequenced by immunoSEQ multiplex PCR, and TCRdb holds only the in-frame ones, with some missing. The DNA was the basis for D and trimming; V, J and clone size are from that table. The sample yields some 170,000 clones, roughly 88% seen once. In terms of age and location, participants ranged from roughly 18 to 100 years and lived in around 22 US areas. Assignments of participants to cohorts depended upon their own reported clinical history. Trimming cost V 4 bases and J 1 base, with 16 bases left between them. The germline V gene has CDR1 LGHDT and CDR2 YNNKEL (reference sequence). The CDR3 covers 16 residues.

The TCR comes from a man over 45 who had recovered from COVID-19. The sample taken for sequencing was PBMCs or T cells enriched from blood (not recorded which). The chain carries TRBV3-1 (or the pseudogene TRBV3-2) and TRBJ1-1, with TRBD1 as a possible D gene (5 bases). In DNA form, the CDR3 reads TGTGCCAGCAGCCCAGGGTTGGTACGGGCGAACACTGAAGCTTTCTTT. Protein sequence: CASSPGLVRANTEAFF.